These 5 T cell receptor beta chains were sequenced from one sample in a study of cytomegalovirus exposure and HLA in healthy donors. Both 60 Vbeta primers and 13 Jbeta primers went into the PCR. Clones were sequenced by immunoSEQ multiplex PCR, and TCRdb holds only the in-frame ones, with some missing. The table includes about 130,000 clones, less than 85% detected once. Sequencing used PBMCs. The receptors come from a man in his forties or fifties in good health and CMV-seronegative.

This chain uses TRBV27 with TRBJ2-1; 8 nucleotides agree with TRBD1. V dropped 7 bases and J dropped 5; count of bases not matched to a gene: 4. CDR1 MNHEY and CDR2 SMNVEV come from the germline V gene (reference sequence). The CDR3 is made up of 13 amino acids. The CDR3 nucleotides are TGTGCCAGCACTAGACAGGGGAACAATGAGCAGTTCTTC. Translating it yields CASTRQGNNEQFF.

The chain uses TRBV18 and TRBJ2-1; D perhaps matches TRBD1 (7 bases). V lost 2 bases and J 6 bases, leaving 11 bases between the germline ends. In germline, CDR1 is KGHSH, CDR2 LQKENI. The CDR3 is 14 residues long. In DNA, the CDR3 is TGTGCCAGCTCACCAGCAGGGGGGCTCAATGAGCAGTTCTTC. Amino acids: CASSPAGGLNEQFF.

This clone is a singleton in its sample. V and J are TRBV7-6 and TRBJ2-5, with 10 bases matching TRBD2. Germline loops: CDR1 SGHVS, CDR2 FNYEAQ. Trimming at V came to 4 bases and at J to 9 bases, leaving 8 bases not matched to a gene. This CDR3 is built from 14 residues. DNA for the CDR3: TGTGCCAGCAGCTCGACTAGCGGGCTTGGGGCCCAGTACTTC. Translated, it gives CASSSTSGLGAQYF.

The V call is TRBV14, the J call TRBJ1-1, with 7 bases lining up with TRBD1. CDR3 length equals 16 residues. Germline-derived CDR1 and CDR2 are SGHDN and FVKESK. J lost 2 bases, V lost 0 bases, and 6 bases had no gene match. The CDR3 coding sequence is TGTGCCAGCAGCCAAGAGGGGGACAGCTTAAACACTGAAGCTTTCTTT. This gives the protein CASSQEGDSLNTEAFF. Complete variable domain (other parts from reference TRBV14 and TRBJ1-1): EAGVTQFPSHSVIEKGQTVTLRCDPISGHDNLYWYRRVMGKEIKFLLHFVKESKQDESGMPNNRFLAERTGGTYSTLKVQPAELEDSGVYFCASSQEGDSLNTEAFFGQGTRLTVV.

The chain employs TRBV10-3 and TRBJ1-2, with TRBD1 as a possible D gene (6 bases). The CDR3 length is 16 residues. The V end was cut by 0 bases, the J end by 2 bases, with 13 bases between. The germline gives CDR1 ENHRY, CDR2 SYGVKD. CDR3 amino acids: CAISESAGARNYGYTF. The CDR3 DNA follows: TGTGCCATCAGTGAGTCCGCGGGGGCGCGGAACTATGGCTACACCTTC.